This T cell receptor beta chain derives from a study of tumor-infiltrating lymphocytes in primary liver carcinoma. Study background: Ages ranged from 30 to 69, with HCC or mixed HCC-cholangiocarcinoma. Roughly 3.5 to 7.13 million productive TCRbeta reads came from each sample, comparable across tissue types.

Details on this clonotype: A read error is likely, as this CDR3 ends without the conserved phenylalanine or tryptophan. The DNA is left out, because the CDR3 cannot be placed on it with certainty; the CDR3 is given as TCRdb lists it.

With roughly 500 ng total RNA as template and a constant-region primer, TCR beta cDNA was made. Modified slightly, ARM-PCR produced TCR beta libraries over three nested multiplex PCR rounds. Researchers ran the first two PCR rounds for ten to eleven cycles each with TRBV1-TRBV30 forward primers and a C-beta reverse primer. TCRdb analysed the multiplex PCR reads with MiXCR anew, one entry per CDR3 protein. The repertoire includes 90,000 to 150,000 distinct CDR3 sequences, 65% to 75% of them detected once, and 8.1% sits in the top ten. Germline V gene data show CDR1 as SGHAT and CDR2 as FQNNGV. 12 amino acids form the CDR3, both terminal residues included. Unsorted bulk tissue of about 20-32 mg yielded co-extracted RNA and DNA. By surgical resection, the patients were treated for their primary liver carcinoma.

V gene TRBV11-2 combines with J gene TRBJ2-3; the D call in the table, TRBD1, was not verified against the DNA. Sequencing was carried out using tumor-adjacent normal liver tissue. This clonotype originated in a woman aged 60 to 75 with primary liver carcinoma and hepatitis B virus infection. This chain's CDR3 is CASSPLEDTQYL.